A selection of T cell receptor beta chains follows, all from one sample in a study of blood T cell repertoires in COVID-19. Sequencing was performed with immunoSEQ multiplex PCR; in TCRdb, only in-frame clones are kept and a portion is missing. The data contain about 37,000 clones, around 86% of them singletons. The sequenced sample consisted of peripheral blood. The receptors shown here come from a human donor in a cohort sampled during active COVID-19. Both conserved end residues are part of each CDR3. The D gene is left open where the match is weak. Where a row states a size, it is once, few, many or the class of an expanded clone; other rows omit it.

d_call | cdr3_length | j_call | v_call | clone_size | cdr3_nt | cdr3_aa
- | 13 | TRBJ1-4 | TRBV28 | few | TGTGCCAGCAGCACTCCCCCCGAGGAAAAACTGTTTTTT | CASSTPPEEKLFF
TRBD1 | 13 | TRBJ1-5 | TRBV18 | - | TGTGCCAGCTCTTCAGGGGGCCTTCAGCCCCAGCATTTT | CASSSGGLQPQHF
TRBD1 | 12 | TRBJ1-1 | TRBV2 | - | TGTGCCAGCAGTGTTCAGGGGGGACTTGCTTTCTTT | CASSVQGGLAFF
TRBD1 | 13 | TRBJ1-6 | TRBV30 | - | TGTGCCTGTACGGACAGGGAGAACTCACCCCTCCACTTT | CACTDRENSPLHF
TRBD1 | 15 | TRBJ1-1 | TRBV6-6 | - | TGTGCCAGCAGTCAGCCCGGGACAGGGGGAACTGAAGCTTTCTTT | CASSQPGTGGTEAFF
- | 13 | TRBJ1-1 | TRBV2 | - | TGTGCCAGCATCTGGCAGATGAACACTGAAGCTTTCTTT | CASIWQMNTEAFF
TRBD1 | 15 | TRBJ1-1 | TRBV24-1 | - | TGTGCCACCAGAGGGACAGGGGGCCCGAACACTGAAGCTTTCTTT | CATRGTGGPNTEAFF
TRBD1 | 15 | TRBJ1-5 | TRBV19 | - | TGTGCCAGTACAACCGGGACAGGGCTAGGTCAGCCCCAGCATTTT | CASTTGTGLGQPQHF
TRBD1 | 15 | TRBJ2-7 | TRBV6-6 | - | TGTGCCAGCAGTCGTCAGGGACAGGGCGGCAACGAGCAGTACTTC | CASSRQGQGGNEQYF
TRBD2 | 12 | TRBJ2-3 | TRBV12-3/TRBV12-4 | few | TGTGCCAGCAGTTTCGGATTAGCGGGAGAGTATTTT | CASSFGLAGEYF
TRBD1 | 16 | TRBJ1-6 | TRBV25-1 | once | TGTGCCAGCAGTGAATCAGGGGGCATGAATAATTCACCCCTCCACTTT | CASSESGGMNNSPLHF
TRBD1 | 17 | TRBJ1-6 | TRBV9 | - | TGTGCCAGCAGCGTAGAGGACAGGCGGAAGGGGGGTTCACCCCTCCACTTT | CASSVEDRRKGGSPLHF
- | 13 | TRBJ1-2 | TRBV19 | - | TGTGCCAGTAGTGGGGGAGGCAACTATGGCTACACCTTC | CASSGGGNYGYTF
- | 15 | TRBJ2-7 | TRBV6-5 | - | TGTGCCAGCAGTTACACAGTGACAGACTCCTACGAGCAGTACTTC | CASSYTVTDSYEQYF
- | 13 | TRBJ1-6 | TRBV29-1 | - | TGCAGCGTAGCGGAGGGGAAGGTATCACCCCTCCACTTT | CSVAEGKVSPLHF
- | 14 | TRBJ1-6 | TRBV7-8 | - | TGTGCCAGCAGCCCCCAAACCTATAATTCACCCCTCCACTTT | CASSPQTYNSPLHF
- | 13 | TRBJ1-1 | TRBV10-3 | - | TGTGCCATCAGTCGAACAGAGAACACTGAAGCTTTCTTT | CAISRTENTEAFF
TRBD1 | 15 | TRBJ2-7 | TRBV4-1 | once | TGCGCCAGCAGCCAGTCCGGGACAGGGACCAACGAGCAGTACTTC | CASSQSGTGTNEQYF
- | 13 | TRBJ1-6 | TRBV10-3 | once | TGTGCCATCAGTACAGGGTCAGGATCACCCCTCCACTTT | CAISTGSGSPLHF
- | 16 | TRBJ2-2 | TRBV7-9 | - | TGTGCCAGCAGCCCGACAACGCGGGAGAACACCGGGGAGCTGTTTTTT | CASSPTTRENTGELFF
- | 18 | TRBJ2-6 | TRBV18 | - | TGTGCCAGCTCACCAGTCGCAGGGACAAGCTCTGGGGCCAACGTCCTGACTTTC | CASSPVAGTSSGANVLTF
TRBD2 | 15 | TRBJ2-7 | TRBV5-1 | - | TGCGCCAGCAGCTTACGGACTAGCGGGGTCGGCGAGCAGTACTTC | CASSLRTSGVGEQYF
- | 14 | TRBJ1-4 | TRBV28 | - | TGTGCCAGCAGTAACTTGGTGGCGGCGGAAAAACTGTTTTTT | CASSNLVAAEKLFF